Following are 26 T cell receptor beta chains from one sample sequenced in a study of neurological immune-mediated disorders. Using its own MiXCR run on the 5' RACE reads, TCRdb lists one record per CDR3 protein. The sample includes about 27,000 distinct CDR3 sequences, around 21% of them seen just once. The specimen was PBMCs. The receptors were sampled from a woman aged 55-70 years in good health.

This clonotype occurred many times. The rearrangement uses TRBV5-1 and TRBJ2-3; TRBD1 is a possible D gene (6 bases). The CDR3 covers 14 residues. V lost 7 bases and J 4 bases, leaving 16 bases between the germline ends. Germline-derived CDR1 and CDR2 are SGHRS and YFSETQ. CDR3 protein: CASPQGDWADTQYF. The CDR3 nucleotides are TGCGCCAGCCCACAGGGAGATTGGGCAGATACGCAGTATTTT.

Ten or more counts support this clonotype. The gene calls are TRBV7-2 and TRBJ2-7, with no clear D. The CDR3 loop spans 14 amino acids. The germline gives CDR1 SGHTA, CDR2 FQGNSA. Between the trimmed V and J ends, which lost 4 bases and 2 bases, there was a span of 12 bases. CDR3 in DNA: TGTGCCAGCAGCTCCTACGACGTACCCTACGAGCAGTACTTC. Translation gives CASSSYDVPYEQYF.

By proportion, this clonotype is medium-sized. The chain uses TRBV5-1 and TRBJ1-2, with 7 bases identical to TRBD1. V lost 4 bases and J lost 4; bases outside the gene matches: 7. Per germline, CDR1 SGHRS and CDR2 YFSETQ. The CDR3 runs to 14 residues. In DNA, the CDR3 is TGCGCCAGCAGCGCCGAGGGGGCGGGCTATGGCTACACCTTC. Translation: CASSAEGAGYGYTF. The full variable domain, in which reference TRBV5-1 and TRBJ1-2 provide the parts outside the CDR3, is KAGVTQTPRYLIKTRGQQVTLSCSPISGHRSVSWYQQTPGQGLQFLFEYFSETQRNKGNFPGRFSGRQFSNSRSEMNVSTLELGDSALYLCASSAEGAGYGYTFGSGTRLTVV.

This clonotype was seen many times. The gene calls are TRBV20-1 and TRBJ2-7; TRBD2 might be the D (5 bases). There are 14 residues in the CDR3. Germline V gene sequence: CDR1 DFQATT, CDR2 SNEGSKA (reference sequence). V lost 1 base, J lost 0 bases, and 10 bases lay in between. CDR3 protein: CSARVGSVSYEQYF. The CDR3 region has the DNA TGCAGTGCTAGAGTGGGTAGCGTCTCCTACGAGCAGTACTTC.

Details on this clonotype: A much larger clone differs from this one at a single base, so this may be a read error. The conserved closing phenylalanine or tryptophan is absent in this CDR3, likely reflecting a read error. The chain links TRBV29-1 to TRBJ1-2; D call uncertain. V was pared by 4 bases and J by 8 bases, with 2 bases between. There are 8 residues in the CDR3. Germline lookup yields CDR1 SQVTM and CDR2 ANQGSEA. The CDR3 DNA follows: TGCAGCGTTGGCGGCTACACCTTA. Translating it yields CSVGGYTL.

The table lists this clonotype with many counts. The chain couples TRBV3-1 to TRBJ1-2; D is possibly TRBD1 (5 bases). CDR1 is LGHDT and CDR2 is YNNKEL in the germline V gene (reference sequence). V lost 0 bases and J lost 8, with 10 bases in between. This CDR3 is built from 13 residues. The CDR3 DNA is TGTGCCAGCAGCCAAGAACCAGGGACCGGCTACACCTTC. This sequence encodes CASSQEPGTGYTF.

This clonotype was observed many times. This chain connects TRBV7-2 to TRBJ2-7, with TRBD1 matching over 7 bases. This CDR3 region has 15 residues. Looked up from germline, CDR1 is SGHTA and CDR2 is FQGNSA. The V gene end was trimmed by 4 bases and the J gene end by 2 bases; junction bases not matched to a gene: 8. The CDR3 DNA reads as TGTGCCAGCAGCTCCGCGCAGGGGGAAACCTACGAGCAGTACTTC. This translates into CASSSAQGETYEQYF.

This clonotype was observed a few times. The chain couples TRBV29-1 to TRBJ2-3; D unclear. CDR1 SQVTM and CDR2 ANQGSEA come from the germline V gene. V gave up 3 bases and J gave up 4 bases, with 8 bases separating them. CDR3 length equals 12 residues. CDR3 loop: CSVDSGSDTQYF. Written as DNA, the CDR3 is TGCAGCGTTGACTCTGGGTCAGATACGCAGTATTTT.

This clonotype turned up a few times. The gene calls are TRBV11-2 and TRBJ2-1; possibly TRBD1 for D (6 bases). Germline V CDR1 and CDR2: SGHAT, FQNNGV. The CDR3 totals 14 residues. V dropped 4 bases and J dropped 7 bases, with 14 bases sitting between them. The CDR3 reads CASSSRDKSNEQFF. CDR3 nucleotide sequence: TGTGCCAGCAGCTCCCGGGACAAATCAAATGAGCAGTTCTTC.

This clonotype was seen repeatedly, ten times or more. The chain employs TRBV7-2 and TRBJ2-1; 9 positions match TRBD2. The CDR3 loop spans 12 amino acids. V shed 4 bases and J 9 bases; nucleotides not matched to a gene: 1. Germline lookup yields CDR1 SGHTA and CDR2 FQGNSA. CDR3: CASSSLAGEQFF. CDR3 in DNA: TGTGCCAGCAGCTCACTAGCGGGTGAGCAGTTCTTC.

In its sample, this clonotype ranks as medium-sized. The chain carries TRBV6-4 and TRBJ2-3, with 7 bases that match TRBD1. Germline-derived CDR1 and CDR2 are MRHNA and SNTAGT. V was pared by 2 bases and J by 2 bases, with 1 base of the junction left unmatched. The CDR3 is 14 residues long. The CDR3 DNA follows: TGTGCCAGCAGTGACAGGGGGCCCACAGATACGCAGTATTTT. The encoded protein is CASSDRGPTDTQYF.

The CDR3 DNA reads TGTGCCAGCAGACAGACTGTAGCGAACACCGGGGAGCTGTTTTTT. Translation: CASRQTVANTGELFF. The rearrangement links TRBV27 to TRBJ2-2; D ambiguous. CDR1 and CDR2 from the germline V gene are MNHEY and SMNVEV (reference sequence). CDR3 length: 15 residues. V lost 6 bases, J lost 0 bases, and 11 bases lay in between.

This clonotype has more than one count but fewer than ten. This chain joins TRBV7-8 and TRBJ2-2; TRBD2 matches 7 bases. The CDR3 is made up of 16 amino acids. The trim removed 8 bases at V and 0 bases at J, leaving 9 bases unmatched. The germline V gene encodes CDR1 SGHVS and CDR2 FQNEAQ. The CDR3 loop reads CASCPTSPTNTGELFF. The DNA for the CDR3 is TGTGCCAGCTGCCCGACTAGCCCGACGAACACCGGGGAGCTGTTTTTT.

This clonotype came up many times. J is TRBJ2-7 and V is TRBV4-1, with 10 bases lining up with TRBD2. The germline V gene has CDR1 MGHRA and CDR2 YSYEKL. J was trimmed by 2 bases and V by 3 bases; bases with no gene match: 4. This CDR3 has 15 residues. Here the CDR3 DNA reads TGCGCCAGCAGCCATTTAGCGGGGGGCGCCTACGAGCAGTACTTC. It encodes CASSHLAGGAYEQYF.

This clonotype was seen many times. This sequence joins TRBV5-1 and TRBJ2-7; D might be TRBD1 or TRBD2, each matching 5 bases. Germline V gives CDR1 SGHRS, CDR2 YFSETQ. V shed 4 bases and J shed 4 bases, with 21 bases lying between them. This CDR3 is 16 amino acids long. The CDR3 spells CASSIREGRHRYEQYF. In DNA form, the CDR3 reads TGCGCCAGCAGCATCCGAGAGGGACGACACCGATACGAGCAGTACTTC. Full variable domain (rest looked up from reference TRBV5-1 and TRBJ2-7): KAGVTQTPRYLIKTRGQQVTLSCSPISGHRSVSWYQQTPGQGLQFLFEYFSETQRNKGNFPGRFSGRQFSNSRSEMNVSTLELGDSALYLCASSIREGRHRYEQYFGPGTRLTVT.

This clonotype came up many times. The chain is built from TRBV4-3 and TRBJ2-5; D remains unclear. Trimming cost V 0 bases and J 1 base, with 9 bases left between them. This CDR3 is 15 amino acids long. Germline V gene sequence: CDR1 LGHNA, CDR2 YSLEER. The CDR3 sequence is CASSQETTAQETQYF. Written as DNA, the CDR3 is TGCGCCAGCAGCCAAGAAACAACAGCCCAAGAGACCCAGTACTTC.

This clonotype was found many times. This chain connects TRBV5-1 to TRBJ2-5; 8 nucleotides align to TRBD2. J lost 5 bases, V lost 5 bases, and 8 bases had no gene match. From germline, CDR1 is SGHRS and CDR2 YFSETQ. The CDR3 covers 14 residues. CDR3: CASSPQLAAETQYF. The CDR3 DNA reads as TGCGCCAGCAGTCCCCAACTAGCGGCGGAGACCCAGTACTTC. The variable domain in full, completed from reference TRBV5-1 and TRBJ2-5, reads KAGVTQTPRYLIKTRGQQVTLSCSPISGHRSVSWYQQTPGQGLQFLFEYFSETQRNKGNFPGRFSGRQFSNSRSEMNVSTLELGDSALYLCASSPQLAAETQYFGPGTRLLVL.

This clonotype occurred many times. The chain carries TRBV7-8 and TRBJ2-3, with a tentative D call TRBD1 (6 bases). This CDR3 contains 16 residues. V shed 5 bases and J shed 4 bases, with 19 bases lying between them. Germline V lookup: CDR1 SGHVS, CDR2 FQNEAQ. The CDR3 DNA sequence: TGTGCCAGCAGCAAAAGGACAGTCCCTTTCTCAGATACGCAGTATTTT. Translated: CASSKRTVPFSDTQYF.

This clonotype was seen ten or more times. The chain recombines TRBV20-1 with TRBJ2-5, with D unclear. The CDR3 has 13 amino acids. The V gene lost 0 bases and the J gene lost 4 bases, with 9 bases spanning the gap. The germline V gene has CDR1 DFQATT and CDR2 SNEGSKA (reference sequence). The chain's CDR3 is CSARDRTGETQYF. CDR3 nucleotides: TGCAGTGCTAGAGATCGGACGGGAGAGACCCAGTACTTC.

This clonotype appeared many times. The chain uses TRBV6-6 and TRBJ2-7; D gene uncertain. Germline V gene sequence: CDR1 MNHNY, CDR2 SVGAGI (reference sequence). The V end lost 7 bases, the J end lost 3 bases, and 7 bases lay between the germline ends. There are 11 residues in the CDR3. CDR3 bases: TGTGCCAGCACCCCAGGCTACGAGCAGTACTTC. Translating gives CASTPGYEQYF.

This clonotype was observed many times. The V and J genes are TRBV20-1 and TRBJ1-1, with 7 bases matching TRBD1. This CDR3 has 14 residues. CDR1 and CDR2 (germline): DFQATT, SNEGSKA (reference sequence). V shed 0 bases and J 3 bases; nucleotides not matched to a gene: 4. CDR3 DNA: TGCAGTGCTAGAGATCCTCAGGGGGACACTGAAGCTTTCTTT. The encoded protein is CSARDPQGDTEAFF.

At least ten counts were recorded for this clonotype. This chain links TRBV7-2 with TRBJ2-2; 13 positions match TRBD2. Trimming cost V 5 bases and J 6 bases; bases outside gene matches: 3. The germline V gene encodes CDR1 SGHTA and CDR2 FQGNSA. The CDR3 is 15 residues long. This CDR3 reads CASSLGLAGAGELFF. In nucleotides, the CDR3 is TGTGCCAGCAGCCTCGGACTAGCGGGGGCCGGGGAGCTGTTTTTT.

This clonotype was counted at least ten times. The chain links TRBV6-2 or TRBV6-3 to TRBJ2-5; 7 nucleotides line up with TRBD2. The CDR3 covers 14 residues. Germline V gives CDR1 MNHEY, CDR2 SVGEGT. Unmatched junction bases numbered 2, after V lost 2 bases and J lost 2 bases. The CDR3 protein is CASSYGGEQETQYF. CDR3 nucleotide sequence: TGTGCCAGCAGTTACGGGGGGGAACAAGAGACCCAGTACTTC.

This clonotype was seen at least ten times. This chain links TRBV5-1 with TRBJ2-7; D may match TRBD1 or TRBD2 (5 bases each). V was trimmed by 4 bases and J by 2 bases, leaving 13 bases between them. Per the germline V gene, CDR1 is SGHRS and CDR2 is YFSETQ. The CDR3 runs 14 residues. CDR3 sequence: CASSPGTGTYEQYF. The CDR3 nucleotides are TGCGCCAGCAGCCCCGGGACGGGAACCTACGAGCAGTACTTC.

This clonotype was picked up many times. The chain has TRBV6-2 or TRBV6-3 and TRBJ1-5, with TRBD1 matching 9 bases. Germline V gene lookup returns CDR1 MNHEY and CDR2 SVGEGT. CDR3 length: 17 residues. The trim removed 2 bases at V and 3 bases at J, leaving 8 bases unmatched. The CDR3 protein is CASSYEWGQGPNQPQHF. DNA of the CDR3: TGTGCCAGCAGTTACGAATGGGGACAGGGCCCCAATCAGCCCCAGCATTTT.

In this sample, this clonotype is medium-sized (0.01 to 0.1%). CDR3: CASSRDRGNYGYTF. CDR3 DNA sequence: TGCGCCAGCAGCAGGGACAGGGGGAACTATGGCTACACCTTC. The V gene is TRBV5-1, the J gene TRBJ1-2; TRBD1 aligns across 11 bases. The CDR3 length is 14 residues. Germline V gene lookup returns CDR1 SGHRS and CDR2 YFSETQ. V trimming: 4 bases; J trimming: 2 bases; junction bases outside the gene matches: 1.